This TCR beta chain was sequenced during a study of metastatic and nonmetastatic thyroid tumors. As for the study in general: Repertoires of blood and of tissue (tumor or nodule) from malignant and benign thyroid patients were compared. Notes on the study in general: Versus benign nodules, malignant thyroid tumors reportedly had significantly higher TCR beta diversity, in blood and tumor.

Authors' data handling: Across clinicopathological groups, CDR3 differences served as the basis for building a distant-metastasis classifier for papillary thyroid cancer. TCRdb reprocessed the PCR reads using MiXCR. For this entry, the V and J calls and clone size follow TCRdb and not the study's own pipeline. The table lists more than 20,000 clones, about 24% of them singletons. There were no patients who had received any treatment before thyroid surgery. This clone counts as medium-sized. Antigen specificity is unknown. The sample consisted of tumor tissue. The receptor was derived from a female donor with papillary thyroid cancer or a benign thyroid nodule (not recorded which). Some clones in this sample may be carry-over from other donors' samples.

CDR3 loop: CASSDRGSGISYEQYF. The DNA for the CDR3 is TGTGCCAGCAGTGATAGGGGATCGGGAATCTCCTACGAGCAGTACTTC. The rearrangement links TRBV6-1 to TRBJ2-7; perhaps D is TRBD1 or TRBD2 (5 bases each). V lost 3 bases to trimming and J lost 0 bases, with 15 bases between them. Germline CDR1 and CDR2: MNHNS and SASEGT. This CDR3 spans 16 amino acids.